This T cell receptor beta chain was observed in a study of T cells in Graves' hyperthyroidism and ophthalmopathy. The study's findings and limits: Most clonotypes that expanded in the thyroid above 0.001 also showed up in blood.

The V end lost 8 bases, the J end lost 4 bases, and 8 bases lay between the germline ends. Germline V gene sequence: CDR1 LNHNV, CDR2 YYDKDF (reference sequence). The CDR3 has 11 amino acids. Template material for amplifying TCR beta CDR3 regions consisted of RNA transcripts. Initially, a first-round RT-PCR of the TCR CDR3 employed the HTBI primer set. Each CDR3 protein gets one entry after TCRdb re-called the multiplex PCR reads with MiXCR. The sample lists fewer than 500,000 distinct CDR3 sequences, about 14% occurring once. Diagnosis relied on clinical symptoms, serum thyroxine and TRAb, thyroid ultrasound and orbital computed tomography. Source material for PBMCs was more than 9.5 ml fresh peripheral blood. This clonotype was observed a handful of times. Its antigen is currently unknown.

Sequencing was done on a sample of blood. The sequence came from a young man with Graves' ophthalmopathy. The V gene is TRBV15, the J gene TRBJ1-1; tentative D call: TRBD1 (6 bases). The CDR3 DNA is TGTGCCACCCTGGGGGCCACTGAAGCTTTCTTT. This encodes CATLGATEAFF. Looking up the rest from reference TRBV15 and TRBJ1-1 gives the full variable domain: DAMVIQNPRYQVTQFGKPVTLSCSQTLNHNVMYWYQQKSSQAPKLLFHYYDKDFNNEADTPDNFQSRRPNTSFCFLDIRSPGLGDTAMYLCATLGATEAFFGQGTRLTVV.